The 27 T cell receptor beta chains below come from one sample, sequenced in a study of shared clonotypes between healthy human individuals (TCRdb year 2020). Receptor amplification or capture employed the immunoSEQ multiplex PCR assay. This immuneACCESS table, as held by TCRdb, lists in-frame sequences with V and J called but not all clones. Of the missing ones, under half trace to an unresolved V gene in checked studies; the others have no known cause. The sample table holds 2.5 million or so clones, of which around 90% were seen once. Around 0.14% of the sample is in the top ten clones. The sample comprised naive CD4+ T cells sorted from blood. The sample's cell subset or site, from its label and the paper: CD45RA+ positively selected. The receptors were gathered from a man aged 18 to 29 in good health.

This clone has more than one count but fewer than ten. Sequence at one end of the junction differs from germline and may be a read error. V and J are TRBV7-7 and TRBJ1-5; D gene ambiguous. The CDR3 contains 14 residues. From germline, CDR1 is SSHAT and CDR2 FNYEAQ (reference sequence). This CDR3 is CASSLVPAHQPQHF. As DNA, the CDR3 is TGTGCTAGCAGCTTGGTCCCAGCCCATCAGCCCCAGCATTTT. Supplemented by reference TRBV7-7 and TRBJ1-5, the full variable domain reads GAGVSQSPRYKVTKRGQDVTLRCDPISSHATLYWYQQALGQGPEFLTYFNYEAQPDKSGLPSDRFSAERPEGSISTLTIQRTEQRDSAMYRCASSLVPAHQPQHFGDGTRLSIL.

The V and J genes are TRBV27 and TRBJ1-6; TRBD1 is a possible D gene (6 bases). This CDR3 is 18 amino acids long. Germline loops: CDR1 MNHEY, CDR2 SMNVEV (reference sequence). The V end lost 5 bases, the J end lost 0 bases, and 17 bases lay between the germline ends. DNA for the CDR3: TGTGCCAGCAGTCCCAGACAGGTTATCAGCTCCTATAATTCACCCCTCCACTTT. As protein: CASSPRQVISSYNSPLHF.

J is TRBJ2-2 and V is TRBV5-1; TRBD2 aligns across 8 bases. J lost 1 base, V lost 2 bases, and 4 bases had no gene match. There are 16 residues in the CDR3. CDR1 and CDR2 from the germline V gene are SGHRS and YFSETQ. The CDR3, as DNA: TGCGCCAGCAGCTTACCAAGCGGGGGGAACACCGGGGAGCTGTTTTTT. Encoded protein: CASSLPSGGNTGELFF. The full variable domain, completed using reference TRBV5-1 and TRBJ2-2, is KAGVTQTPRYLIKTRGQQVTLSCSPISGHRSVSWYQQTPGQGLQFLFEYFSETQRNKGNFPGRFSGRQFSNSRSEMNVSTLELGDSALYLCASSLPSGGNTGELFFGEGSRLTVL.

This chain links TRBV7-9 with TRBJ2-7, with 7 bases aligning to TRBD1. V gave up 5 bases and J gave up 1 base; unmatched junction bases: 5. The CDR3 sequence is 14 residues long. Germline CDR1 is SEHNR and CDR2 is FQNEAQ (reference sequence). The CDR3 DNA follows: TGTGCCAGCAGCCAGGGACAGTTTTCCTACGAGCAGTACTTC. Amino acid sequence: CASSQGQFSYEQYF.

The genes are TRBV6-6 and TRBJ2-4, with TRBD2 identical over 10 bases. The CDR3 has 16 residues. V shed 6 bases, J shed 4 bases, and the junction held 9 bases outside the gene matches. Germline CDR1 and CDR2: MNHNY and SVGAGI (reference sequence). The CDR3 region has the DNA TGTGCCAGCAGAAATCAAGCGGGAGGGATTAAAAACATTCAGTACTTC. Translating gives CASRNQAGGIKNIQYF.

The chain uses TRBV28 and TRBJ1-1; the D gene is possibly TRBD1 (6 bases). This CDR3 has 13 amino acids. V was clipped by 10 bases and J by 0 bases, with 12 bases between them. The germline CDR1 and CDR2 sequences are MDHEN and SYDVKM. The CDR3 loop reads CATGVSMNTEAFF. CDR3 bases: TGTGCCACAGGGGTTTCAATGAACACTGAAGCTTTCTTT.

V and J are TRBV5-8 and TRBJ2-1; 7 positions agree with TRBD2. CDR3 length: 16 amino acids. Germline V gives CDR1 SGHTS, CDR2 YDEGEE. The V segment lost 0 bases and the J segment 0 bases; nucleotides outside the gene matches: 3. The CDR3 nucleotides read TGTGCCAGCAGCTTGGGTGTAGCGGGCTCCTACAATGAGCAGTTCTTC. This sequence encodes CASSLGVAGSYNEQFF.

The gene calls are TRBV28 and TRBJ2-1, with TRBD1 matching over 7 bases. CDR3 length: 16 residues. Germline V gives CDR1 MDHEN, CDR2 SYDVKM. Trimming cost V 1 base and J 7 bases; bases outside gene matches: 10. The CDR3 region is CASSLSRQGTRNEQFF. CDR3 DNA: TGTGCCAGCAGTTTATCCCGACAGGGTACTAGGAATGAGCAGTTCTTC.

The V gene is TRBV2, the J gene TRBJ2-7, with 9 bases matching TRBD1. Per the germline V gene, CDR1 is SNHLY and CDR2 is FYNNEI. The ends lost 6 bases at V and 7 bases at J; junction bases unmatched: 7. The CDR3 covers 13 residues. The CDR3 here is CASRGTGLREQYF. The CDR3 DNA reads TGTGCCAGCAGGGGGACAGGGTTGAGGGAGCAGTACTTC.

The chain employs TRBV28 and TRBJ1-5; tentatively, D is TRBD1 (6 bases). Per germline, CDR1 MDHEN and CDR2 SYDVKM. Trimming removed 6 bases from V and 4 bases from J, with 16 bases in between. The CDR3 has 15 amino acids. The CDR3 sequence: CASSDSPGANQPQHF. Here the CDR3 DNA reads TGTGCCAGCAGCGATTCCCCGGGGGCTAATCAGCCCCAGCATTTT.

This sequence joins TRBV5-1 and TRBJ2-2, with D perhaps TRBD2 (5 bases). The germline V gene has CDR1 SGHRS and CDR2 YFSETQ. With 2 bases removed from V and 6 bases from J, the gap between germline ends came to 14 bases. CDR3 length: 15 amino acids. The CDR3 DNA reads as TGCGCCAGCAGCTTTGCCCCGGGGAAGGCCGGGGAGCTGTTTTTT. It codes for CASSFAPGKAGELFF.

This rearrangement joins TRBV14 to TRBJ2-2, with D unresolved. CDR1 is SGHDN and CDR2 is FVKESK in the germline V gene. The CDR3 length is 12 residues. V was clipped by 6 bases and J by 6 bases, with 8 bases between them. This chain's CDR3 is CASSPRPGELFF. The CDR3 nucleotides read TGTGCCAGCAGTCCCCGACCCGGGGAGCTGTTTTTT.

The chain joins TRBV2 to TRBJ2-5; TRBD2 aligns across 10 bases. The V and J ends lost 5 bases and 2 bases, in that order; junction bases with no gene match: 8. CDR3 length: 16 residues. CDR1 SNHLY and CDR2 FYNNEI come from the germline V gene. Written as DNA, the CDR3 is TGTGCCAGCAGTAGGTTTCTAGCGGGGGTACAAGAGACCCAGTACTTC. Its protein is CASSRFLAGVQETQYF. Combining the CDR3 with reference TRBV2 and TRBJ2-5 gives the whole variable domain EPEVTQTPSHQVTQMGQEVILRCVPISNHLYFYWYRQILGQKVEFLVSFYNNEISEKSEIFDDQFSVERPDGSNFTLKIRSTKLEDSAMYFCASSRFLAGVQETQYFGPGTRLLVL.

V gene TRBV2 combines with J gene TRBJ2-4, with D tentatively TRBD2 (5 bases). The CDR3 has 15 amino acids. V was cut by 2 bases and J by 1 base, with 9 bases left in between. Looked up from germline, CDR1 is SNHLY and CDR2 is FYNNEI. The CDR3 reads CASSEFGEAKNIQYF. The CDR3 DNA reads as TGTGCCAGCAGTGAATTTGGGGAGGCCAAAAACATTCAGTACTTC.

J is TRBJ1-5 and V is TRBV2, with a possible D match to TRBD1 (5 bases). Germline assignment: CDR1 SNHLY and CDR2 FYNNEI. V shed 9 bases and J shed 3 bases, with 12 bases lying between them. This CDR3 contains 13 residues. The CDR3 here is CASQGRINQPQHF. The DNA of the CDR3 is TGTGCCAGTCAGGGCAGGATCAATCAGCCCCAGCATTTT.

This rearrangement joins TRBV7-2 to TRBJ1-5; no reliable D call. The CDR3 loop spans 16 amino acids. The V and J ends lost 5 bases and 0 bases respectively, with 14 bases between them. Per the germline V gene, CDR1 is SGHTA and CDR2 is FQGNSA. The CDR3 loop is CASSLSETNSNQPQHF. CDR3 bases: TGTGCCAGCAGCCTCTCAGAGACGAATAGCAATCAGCCCCAGCATTTT.

This clone was seen just once. This chain uses TRBV7-2 with TRBJ2-7; D call uncertain. V was trimmed by 5 bases and J by 7 bases, leaving 15 bases between them. The CDR3 runs 13 residues. Germline V lookup: CDR1 SGHTA, CDR2 FQGNSA. The CDR3 is CASSQAPATEQYF. In DNA form, the CDR3 reads TGTGCCAGCAGCCAAGCACCCGCCACGGAGCAGTACTTC.

CDR3 nucleotides: TGCGCCAGCAGCTTCGTGTTAAGCTCCTACAATGAGCAGTTCTTC. Its translation: CASSFVLSSYNEQFF. This chain uses TRBV5-1 with TRBJ2-1, with D hard to call. The germline V gene has CDR1 SGHRS and CDR2 YFSETQ. Deletions cut 2 bases from V and 0 bases from J, with 9 bases between. CDR3 size: 15 residues.

This chain links TRBV6-5 with TRBJ2-7; D uncertain. The germline V gene has CDR1 MNHEY and CDR2 SVGAGI. V lost 4 bases and J lost 7, with 14 bases in between. There are 13 residues in the CDR3. The CDR3 DNA sequence: TGTGCCAGCAGTTTTTCCGTCGAAGTGGAGCAGTACTTC. Translation: CASSFSVEVEQYF.

This chain links TRBV7-9 with TRBJ2-3; the D gene is possibly TRBD1 (6 bases). Trimming stripped 5 bases from V and 2 bases from J, with 14 bases between. The germline V gene encodes CDR1 SEHNR and CDR2 FQNEAQ (reference sequence). The CDR3 is 15 amino acids. The CDR3 DNA follows: TGTGCCAGCAGCCGTCAGGGGCAAAACACAGATACGCAGTATTTT. Its translation is CASSRQGQNTDTQYF. Together with reference TRBV7-9 and TRBJ2-3, the CDR3 gives the full variable domain: DTGVSQNPRHKITKRGQNVTFRCDPISEHNRLYWYRQTLGQGPEFLTYFQNEAQLEKSRLLSDRFSAERPKGSFSTLEIQRTEQGDSAMYLCASSRQGQNTDTQYFGPGTRLTVL.

The chain couples TRBV27 to TRBJ2-5; a possible D gene is TRBD1 (5 bases). Per the germline V gene, CDR1 is MNHEY and CDR2 is SMNVEV (reference sequence). The CDR3 extends over 13 amino acids. V lost 2 bases and J 4 bases, leaving 8 bases between the germline ends. The CDR3 reads CASSLMGRETQYF. In DNA form, the CDR3 reads TGTGCCAGCAGTTTAATGGGGCGAGAGACCCAGTACTTC.

With respect to this clone: Within the sample, other DNA sequences also encode this same CDR3. The CDR3 is CAWSVGFLSDLNSPLHF. The CDR3 coding sequence is TGTGCCTGGAGTGTAGGCTTTCTATCGGACTTAAATTCACCCCTCCACTTT. The genes are TRBV30 and TRBJ1-6, with D hard to call. V shed 0 bases and J shed 7 bases, with 19 bases lying between them. The germline V gene has CDR1 GTSNPN and CDR2 SVGIG (reference sequence). This CDR3 has 17 residues.

The genes are TRBV19 and TRBJ2-7; TRBD1 matches 7 bases. This CDR3 comprises 18 residues. With 7 bases clipped from V and 5 bases from J, the junction kept 23 bases outside the gene matches. Germline-derived CDR1 and CDR2 are LNHDA and SQIVND (reference sequence). CDR3 residues: CASTMPMIPADRDNEQYF. The CDR3 DNA sequence: TGTGCCAGTACAATGCCCATGATCCCAGCAGACAGGGACAACGAGCAGTACTTC.

This sequence joins TRBV4-3 and TRBJ2-5; D is ambiguous. The V gene lost 2 bases and the J gene lost 0 bases, with 10 bases spanning the gap. CDR1 is LGHNA and CDR2 is YSLEER in the germline V gene. This CDR3 is built from 15 residues. As DNA, the CDR3 is TGCGCCAGCAGCCAAACGGACGGACACCAAGAGACCCAGTACTTC. Its translation: CASSQTDGHQETQYF.

This clone was found once. V gene TRBV6-4 combines with J gene TRBJ2-4; 10 bases line up with TRBD1. The J segment lost 6 bases and the V segment lost 7 bases, leaving 9 bases of the junction unmatched. CDR1 and CDR2 from the germline V gene are MRHNA and SNTAGT. This CDR3 comprises 15 residues. CDR3 sequence reads: CASNPGQGTGNIQYF. The CDR3 region has the DNA TGTGCCAGCAACCCGGGACAGGGGACTGGAAACATTCAGTACTTC.

The gene calls are TRBV4-2 and TRBJ1-2; a possible D gene is TRBD1 (6 bases). Trimming shortened V by 1 base and J by 8 bases, and 14 bases separated the two germline ends. Germline lookup yields CDR1 LGHNA and CDR2 YNFKEQ. This CDR3 is built from 14 residues. This CDR3 is CASSQADSYEGYTF. CDR3 in DNA: TGTGCCAGCAGCCAAGCGGACAGTTATGAGGGCTACACCTTC.

The chain joins TRBV5-4 to TRBJ2-3; TRBD2 matches at 10 bases. The germline CDR1 and CDR2 sequences are SGHNT and YYREEE (reference sequence). This CDR3 contains 18 residues. V lost 0 bases, J lost 2 bases, and 9 bases stayed unmatched. CDR3 loop: CASSLGGLAGATTDTQYF. The CDR3 DNA reads TGTGCCAGCAGCTTGGGTGGCCTAGCGGGAGCTACCACAGATACGCAGTATTTT.